One and the same sample provided the 3 T cell receptor beta chains below, sequenced in a study of cytomegalovirus exposure and HLA in healthy donors. Amplification used 60 Vbeta primers and 13 Jbeta primers. Generated by immunoSEQ multiplex PCR, the TCRdb table keeps only in-frame clones and is missing some. The repertoire holds some 140,000 clones, with about 85% as singletons. The sample consisted of PBMCs. The receptors here all came from a female donor in good health and CMV-seronegative.

V usage is TRBV6-5 and J usage is TRBJ2-3, with D perhaps TRBD2 (6 bases). Germline CDR1 MNHEY, CDR2 SVGAGI. This CDR3 region has 13 residues. V was pared by 10 bases and J by 2 bases, with 13 bases between. CDR3 region: CATGGPDTDTQYF. The CDR3 coding sequence is TGTGCCACTGGAGGGCCCGACACAGATACGCAGTATTTT.

This chain links TRBV2 with TRBJ2-3; 10 nucleotides match TRBD2. Unmatched junction bases numbered 7, after V lost 4 bases and J lost 3 bases. The CDR3 loop spans 16 amino acids. The germline CDR1 and CDR2 sequences are SNHLY and FYNNEI. The CDR3 loop reads CASSGRAGGQTDTQYF. CDR3 sequence (DNA): TGTGCCAGCAGTGGGCGAGCGGGGGGGCAGACAGATACGCAGTATTTT.

The gene calls are TRBV18 and TRBJ2-7, with 8 bases aligning to TRBD2. This CDR3 spans 14 amino acids. CDR1 KGHSH and CDR2 LQKENI come from the germline V gene. V lost 5 bases and J lost 2; bases outside the gene matches: 5. CDR3 coding DNA: TGTGCCAGCTCATCGAGCGGGAGACCCTACGAGCAGTACTTC. It encodes CASSSSGRPYEQYF.